A single sample gave rise to the 24 T cell receptor beta chains below, sequenced in a study of OX40 agonist ivuxolimab in advanced cancers. Sequencing was performed with immunoSEQ multiplex PCR; in TCRdb, only in-frame clones are kept and a portion is missing. The sample yields about 38,000 clones, about 90% seen once. Sample: CD4+ or CD8+ T cells sorted from blood, taken in a trial of the OX40 agonist ivuxolimab. The receptors come from an adult with an advanced solid tumor such as melanoma, head and neck, liver or kidney cancer.

V and J are TRBV2 and TRBJ1-1; no clear D. Trimming removed 1 base at V and 0 bases at J, with 3 bases between. The CDR3 sequence is 13 residues long. Germline assignment: CDR1 SNHLY and CDR2 FYNNEI. The CDR3 DNA is TGTGCCAGCAGTGAAGAGATGAACACTGAAGCTTTCTTT. Its protein is CASSEEMNTEAFF.

This clone was seen just once. The chain combines TRBV6-5 with TRBJ2-1, with TRBD2 as a possible D gene (6 bases). The CDR3 is made up of 13 amino acids. Germline V gene lookup returns CDR1 MNHEY and CDR2 SVGAGI. Trimming pared 6 bases from V and 9 bases from J, leaving 15 bases between. The CDR3: CASSRGLTSEQFF. The CDR3 bases are TGTGCCAGCAGCCGCGGCCTGACTAGTGAGCAGTTCTTC.

The J gene is TRBJ2-7, the V gene TRBV13; D tentatively fits TRBD1 or TRBD2 (5 bases each). This CDR3 has 15 residues. Germline CDR1 PRHDT, CDR2 FYEKMQ (reference sequence). V lost 3 bases and J lost 2, with 14 bases in between. The chain's CDR3 is CASSLGATAAYEQYF. The DNA for the CDR3 is TGTGCCAGCAGCTTGGGTGCGACAGCGGCCTACGAGCAGTACTTC.

This sequence joins TRBV27 and TRBJ2-1; 8 bases map to TRBD1. The CDR3 totals 15 residues. In germline, CDR1 is MNHEY, CDR2 SMNVEV (reference sequence). V trimming: 5 bases; J trimming: 6 bases; junction bases outside the gene matches: 9. For the CDR3, the DNA is TGTGCCAGCAGTGATTACCGGGACAGGATCAATGAGCAGTTCTTC. Amino acids: CASSDYRDRINEQFF.

The rearrangement joins TRBV6-5 to TRBJ2-1, with 9 positions matching TRBD2. The CDR3 sequence is 14 residues long. V dropped 5 bases and J dropped 7; count of bases not matched to a gene: 6. Germline V gene sequence: CDR1 MNHEY, CDR2 SVGAGI. CDR3 nucleotides: TGTGCCAGCAGTCAGGGACTAGCTTGGAATGAGCAGTTCTTC. This translates into CASSQGLAWNEQFF.

The chain recombines TRBV28 with TRBJ2-1; 8 positions agree with TRBD2. The CDR3 runs 15 residues. Looked up from germline, CDR1 is MDHEN and CDR2 is SYDVKM. Trimming took 2 bases from V and 3 from J; bases not matched to a gene: 3. The CDR3 nucleotides read TGTGCCAGCAGTTTAATAGCGGGACTCTACAATGAGCAGTTCTTC. Translated: CASSLIAGLYNEQFF.

This clone was seen only once. The CDR3 DNA reads as TGTGCCAGCAGCCCTAGGGAGACCCAGTACTTC. Residues: CASSPRETQYF. V usage is TRBV7-8 and J usage is TRBJ2-5; D is unresolved. The CDR3 loop spans 11 amino acids. Per germline, CDR1 SGHVS and CDR2 FQNEAQ. V was shortened by 5 bases and J by 5 bases, with 6 bases between the two germline ends.

This clone was seen only once. This chain uses TRBV19 with TRBJ1-5, with D hard to call. CDR3 length: 13 amino acids. CDR1 is LNHDA and CDR2 is SQIVND in the germline V gene (reference sequence). Trimming removed 3 bases at V and 7 bases at J, with 10 bases between. The CDR3 coding sequence is TGTGCCAGTAGTATTGGGGTTAAGCAGCCCCAGCATTTT. Protein sequence: CASSIGVKQPQHF.

The CDR3: CASRPNAHSYNEQFF. As DNA, the CDR3 is TGTGCCAGTAGACCAAACGCCCACTCCTACAATGAGCAGTTCTTC. The chain carries TRBV19 and TRBJ2-1; D uncertain. In germline, CDR1 is LNHDA, CDR2 SQIVND (reference sequence). CDR3 size: 15 residues. Trimming left V 6 bases short and J 0 bases short, with 12 bases between.

As DNA, the CDR3 is TGTGCCAGCAGCCCGACCCCCACAGCTAATGAAAAACTGTTTTTT. Protein sequence: CASSPTPTANEKLFF. The genes are TRBV11-2 and TRBJ1-4; D remains unclear. V lost 5 bases and J lost 3, with 13 bases in between. This CDR3 spans 15 amino acids. CDR1 is SGHAT, CDR2 FQNNGV, per germline.

This rearrangement joins TRBV7-3 to TRBJ1-1; 12 bases are shared with TRBD1. The CDR3 has 14 residues. J was trimmed by 7 bases and V by 4 bases; bases with no gene match: 4. CDR1 is SGHTA, CDR2 FQGTGA, per germline. CDR3 in DNA: TGTGCCAGCAGCTGGGGACAGGGGGCGAGTGAAGCTTTCTTT. Its protein product is CASSWGQGASEAFF.

The chain links TRBV13 to TRBJ2-7; TRBD1 or TRBD2 may be the D gene (5 bases each). Germline CDR1 and CDR2: PRHDT and FYEKMQ (reference sequence). This CDR3 comprises 14 residues. The ends were cut back, 5 bases at V and 3 bases at J, with 14 bases in the middle. The CDR3 bases are TGTGCCAGCAGCCCGGGGCTGAGCTACTACGAGCAGTACGTC. It is translated as CASSPGLSYYEQYV.

A single count supports this clone. The V call is TRBV30, the J call TRBJ2-3; 9 bases map to TRBD2. The trim removed 5 bases at V and 6 bases at J, leaving 9 bases unmatched. Germline CDR1 is GTSNPN and CDR2 is SVGIG (reference sequence). This CDR3 contains 14 residues. CDR3 amino acids: CAWWTSAWADTQYF. The CDR3 DNA reads as TGTGCCTGGTGGACTAGCGCCTGGGCGGATACGCAGTATTTT.

The chain links TRBV27 to TRBJ2-1, with D perhaps matching TRBD2 (6 bases). Germline lookup yields CDR1 MNHEY and CDR2 SMNVEV (reference sequence). CDR3 length: 16 amino acids. V shed 5 bases and J shed 0 bases, with 14 bases lying between them. For the CDR3, the DNA is TGTGCCAGCAGTCCTATGGGACTTAGCTCCTACAATGAGCAGTTCTTC. Protein product: CASSPMGLSSYNEQFF.

This rearrangement joins TRBV4-1 to TRBJ2-3; a possible D gene is TRBD1 (6 bases). V was cut by 0 bases and J by 4 bases, with 20 bases left in between. CDR1 and CDR2 from the germline V gene are MGHRA and YSYEKL. This CDR3 has 18 amino acids. The CDR3 nucleotides read TGCGCCAGCAGCCAAGATAGTCTCAGGACAGCCCCTCCAGATACGCAGTATTTT. Encoded protein: CASSQDSLRTAPPDTQYF.

The gene calls are TRBV7-9 and TRBJ1-1; no reliable D call. CDR1 and CDR2 from the germline V gene are SEHNR and FQNEAQ (reference sequence). Trimming took 5 bases from V and 7 from J, leaving 5 bases between them. The CDR3 has 10 amino acids. The CDR3 DNA follows: TGTGCCAGCAGCGCAAGTGAAGCTTTCTTT. This codes for CASSASEAFF.

The J gene is TRBJ2-1, the V gene TRBV19; weak D call: TRBD2 (5 bases). The germline V gene encodes CDR1 LNHDA and CDR2 SQIVND (reference sequence). V was trimmed by 2 bases and J by 1 base, leaving 9 bases between them. This CDR3 spans 15 amino acids. CDR3 region: CASSITGSSYNEQFF. The CDR3 DNA reads as TGTGCCAGTAGTATAACGGGATCATCCTACAATGAGCAGTTCTTC.

This chain joins TRBV19 and TRBJ1-1; perhaps TRBD1 as D (6 bases). Germline CDR1 LNHDA, CDR2 SQIVND (reference sequence). There are 16 residues in the CDR3. The V gene lost 5 bases and the J gene lost 3 bases, with 19 bases spanning the gap. DNA of the CDR3: TGTGCCAGTAGTTCAGCAGGGGTCTTTTATGACACTGAAGCTTTCTTT. This sequence encodes CASSSAGVFYDTEAFF.

This chain joins TRBV7-9 and TRBJ1-1; D is unclear. The CDR3 has 15 residues. Germline lookup yields CDR1 SEHNR and CDR2 FQNEAQ (reference sequence). The V end lost 5 bases, the J end lost 3 bases, and 16 bases lay between the germline ends. CDR3 sequence (DNA): TGTGCCAGCAGCCTGCTCGGGAGGCGGGACACTGAAGCTTTCTTT. It is translated as CASSLLGRRDTEAFF.

The chain combines TRBV2 with TRBJ2-7, with 7 nucleotides matching TRBD1. The CDR3 has 13 residues. Losses at the gene ends were 5 bases for V and 6 bases for J; bases not matched to a gene: 7. CDR1 SNHLY and CDR2 FYNNEI come from the germline V gene. In DNA form, the CDR3 reads TGTGCCAGCAGTCTACAGGGGTTAGGCGAGCAGTACGTC. Its translation: CASSLQGLGEQYV.

The V gene is TRBV27, the J gene TRBJ1-2, with no clear D. Trimming pared 4 bases from V and 4 bases from J, leaving 7 bases between. The CDR3 contains 12 residues. Germline assignment: CDR1 MNHEY and CDR2 SMNVEV (reference sequence). This CDR3 is CASSSGPYGYTF. CDR3 DNA sequence: TGTGCCAGCAGTTCCGGGCCCTATGGCTACACCTTC.

The table lists this clone with a count of one. The CDR3 region has the DNA TGCGCCAGTACCATAACGGATTATAGCGGATTTCACACAGATACGCAGTATTTT. Amino acids: CASTITDYSGFHTDTQYF. This chain uses TRBV5-1 with TRBJ2-3, with D maybe TRBD2 (6 bases). V lost 8 bases to trimming and J lost 2 bases, with 27 bases between them. The germline V gene encodes CDR1 SGHRS and CDR2 YFSETQ. The length of the CDR3 is 18 residues.

The chain is built from TRBV9 and TRBJ2-1; TRBD2 matches at 8 bases. After removal of 3 bases from V and 9 bases from J, the junction contained 8 bases not matched to a gene. The germline V gene encodes CDR1 SGDLS and CDR2 YYNGEE. There are 14 residues in the CDR3. DNA of the CDR3: TGTGCCAGCAGCGGGTCGGGAGGGCCACGTGAGCAGTTCTTC. It specifies CASSGSGGPREQFF. The full variable domain, rest sourced from reference TRBV9 and TRBJ2-1, is DSGVTQTPKHLITATGQRVTLRCSPRSGDLSVYWYQQSLDQGLQFLIQYYNGEERAKGNILERFSAQQFPDLHSELNLSSLELGDSALYFCASSGSGGPREQFFGPGTRLTVL.

The CDR3 coding sequence is TGTGCCAGCAGACCCACCTTTCCCACGCAGTTCTTC. It is translated as CASRPTFPTQFF. V gene TRBV2 combines with J gene TRBJ2-1; the D is unclear. The germline V and J ends were trimmed by 6 bases and 12 bases, with 15 bases remaining between them. Germline V gives CDR1 SNHLY, CDR2 FYNNEI. This CDR3 contains 12 residues. Together with reference TRBV2 and TRBJ2-1, the CDR3 gives the full variable domain: EPEVTQTPSHQVTQMGQEVILRCVPISNHLYFYWYRQILGQKVEFLVSFYNNEISEKSEIFDDQFSVERPDGSNFTLKIRSTKLEDSAMYFCASRPTFPTQFFGPGTRLTVL.